A selection of T cell receptor beta chains follows, all from one sample in a study of T cells in Graves' hyperthyroidism and ophthalmopathy. TCRdb re-analysed the multiplex PCR reads in MiXCR, keeping a single row per CDR3 protein. The sample has approximately 590,000 distinct CDR3 sequences; around a sixth are singletons. Source material: blood. These receptors all stem from a woman in her twenties or thirties with Graves' hyperthyroidism. Each CDR3 is given with its conserved first and last residue. Each record gives: J gene, CDR3 length, D gene, clone size, V gene, CDR3 protein, CDR3 DNA. D genes are given only for firm matches. Size tells how often a clone was seen (once, few, many) or the class of an expanded clone, and some rows leave it out.

>TRBJ2-1|21|TRBD2|-|TRBV6-2/TRBV6-3
CASSSTTGTSGSPSGYNEQFF
TGTGCCAGCAGTTCAACTACCGGGACTAGCGGGAGCCCCAGCGGATACAATGAGCAGTTCTTC
>TRBJ2-3|14|-|many|TRBV29-1
CSVEGASGTDTQYF
TGCAGCGTTGAAGGGGCTAGCGGCACAGATACGCAGTATTTT
>TRBJ1-1|14|-|many|TRBV30
CAWSGNQGYTEAFF
TGTGCCTGGAGTGGAAATCAGGGGTACACTGAAGCTTTCTTT
>TRBJ2-7|16|-|few|TRBV12-3/TRBV12-4
CASSQGNLRWAYEQYF
TGTGCCAGCAGTCAGGGAAATCTGCGGTGGGCCTACGAGCAGTACTTC
>TRBJ2-5|11|TRBD2|-|TRBV7-9
CASSGGGLLNF
TGTGCCAGCAGCGGCGGGGGACTGCTTAACTTC
>TRBJ2-1|16|-|many|TRBV11-2
CASSLMGTRSYNEQFF
TGTGCCAGCAGCTTAATGGGCACGCGCTCCTACAATGAGCAGTTCTTC
>TRBJ2-5|16|TRBD2|many|TRBV7-2
CASRLAGGTGWETQYF
TGTGCCAGCAGGCTTGCGGGAGGAACGGGTTGGGAGACCCAGTACTTC
>TRBJ1-1|15|-|many|TRBV3-1
CASSQEAGWVTEAFF
TGTGCCAGCAGCCAAGAGGCAGGGTGGGTAACTGAAGCTTTCTTT
>TRBJ1-1|14|TRBD1|many|TRBV30
CAWTIKAGTGEAFF
TGTGCCTGGACTATTAAAGCTGGGACAGGGGAAGCTTTCTTT
>TRBJ2-1|16|-|many|TRBV5-1
CASSLGPGSSYNEQFF
TGCGCCAGCAGCTTGGGCCCGGGAAGCTCCTACAATGAGCAGTTCTTC
>TRBJ1-2|16|-|many|TRBV20-1
CSARDPRQLLNYGYTF
TGCAGTGCTAGAGATCCCCGGCAGTTACTTAACTATGGCTACACCTTC
>TRBJ2-2|16|TRBD2|-|TRBV4-1
CASSQATGLAAGELFF
TGCGCCAGCAGCCAAGCGACTGGACTAGCGGCCGGGGAGCTGTTTTTT
>TRBJ2-1|12|-|many|TRBV30
CAWRRSYNEQFF
TGTGCCTGGAGACGGAGCTACAATGAGCAGTTCTTC
>TRBJ1-3|12|-|few|TRBV20-1
CSARSGSGTIYF
TGCAGTGCTAGATCTGGGAGTGGCACCATATATTTT
>TRBJ2-3|15|TRBD2|many|TRBV7-2
CASSFRTSGTDTQYF
TGTGCCAGCAGCTTTAGGACTAGCGGGACAGATACGCAGTATTTT
>TRBJ2-5|15|TRBD1|-|TRBV25-1
CASSEAGQGRETQYF
TGTGCCAGCAGTGAAGCGGGACAGGGAAGAGAGACCCAGTACTTC
>TRBJ2-3|13|TRBD2|many|TRBV20-1
CSASGRRTDTQYF
TGCAGTGCTAGCGGGAGGAGGACAGATACGCAGTATTTT
>TRBJ1-3|15|-|few|TRBV27
CASSARGATGNTIYF
TGTGCCAGCAGCGCCCGGGGGGCGACTGGAAACACCATATATTTT
>TRBJ1-6|13|-|many|TRBV9
CASSTGRFSPLHF
TGTGCCAGCAGCACTGGACGGTTTTCACCCCTCCACTTT
>TRBJ2-7|18|TRBD2|many|TRBV5-1
CASSLHSPGAGGPYEQYF
TGCGCCAGCAGCTTGCACTCCCCGGGGGCGGGAGGCCCCTACGAGCAGTACTTC
>TRBJ2-5|14|TRBD2|many|TRBV19
CASSPRTSGTAQYF
TGTGCCAGTAGTCCCAGGACTAGCGGGACGGCCCAGTACTTC
>TRBJ1-5|12|TRBD1|many|TRBV30
CAFSGGGQPQHF
TGTGCCTTCTCAGGGGGGGGTCAGCCCCAGCATTTT
>TRBJ1-6|15|-|few|TRBV3-1
CASSPPLGKGGPLHF
TGTGCCAGCAGCCCCCCACTCGGGAAGGGCGGACCCCTCCACTTT
>TRBJ2-7|16|TRBD1|-|TRBV7-2
CASSTPTGFLSYEHYF
TGTGCCAGCAGCACCCCGACAGGGTTCCTCTCCTACGAGCACTACTTC
>TRBJ2-4|16|-|-|TRBV20-1
CSARDPQGITKNIQYF
TGCAGTGCTAGAGATCCCCAGGGGATTACCAAAAACATTCAGTACTTC
>TRBJ2-2|11|-|-|TRBV29-1
CSGYSTGELFF
TGCAGCGGCTACTCGACCGGGGAGCTGTTTTTT
>TRBJ2-2|16|-|many|TRBV6-2/TRBV6-3
CASTPMAASITGELFF
TGTGCCAGCACCCCAATGGCAGCGAGCATCACCGGGGAGCTGTTTTTT
>TRBJ2-5|14|TRBD2|many|TRBV7-8
CASSVREAQETQYF
TGTGCCAGCAGCGTCCGGGAGGCCCAAGAGACCCAGTACTTC
>TRBJ2-5|14|TRBD1|many|TRBV3-1
CASSPGGVQETQYF
TGTGCCAGCAGCCCAGGGGGAGTTCAAGAGACCCAGTACTTC